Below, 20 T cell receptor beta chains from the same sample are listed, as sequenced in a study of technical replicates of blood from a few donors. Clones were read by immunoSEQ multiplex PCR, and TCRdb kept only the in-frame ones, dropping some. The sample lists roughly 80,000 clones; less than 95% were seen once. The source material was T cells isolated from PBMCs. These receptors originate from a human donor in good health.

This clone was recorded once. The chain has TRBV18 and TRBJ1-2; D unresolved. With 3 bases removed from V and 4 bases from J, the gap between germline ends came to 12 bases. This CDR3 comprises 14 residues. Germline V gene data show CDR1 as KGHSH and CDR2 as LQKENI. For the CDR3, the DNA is TGTGCCAGCTCACCCTCCGGGGAGGCCTATGGCTACACCTTC. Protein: CASSPSGEAYGYTF.

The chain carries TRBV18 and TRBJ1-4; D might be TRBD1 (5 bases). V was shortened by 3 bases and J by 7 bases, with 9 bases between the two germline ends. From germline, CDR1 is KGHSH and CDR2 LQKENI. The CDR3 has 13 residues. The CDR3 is CASSPGLSEKLFF. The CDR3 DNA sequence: TGTGCCAGCTCACCGGGACTTAGTGAAAAACTGTTTTTT.

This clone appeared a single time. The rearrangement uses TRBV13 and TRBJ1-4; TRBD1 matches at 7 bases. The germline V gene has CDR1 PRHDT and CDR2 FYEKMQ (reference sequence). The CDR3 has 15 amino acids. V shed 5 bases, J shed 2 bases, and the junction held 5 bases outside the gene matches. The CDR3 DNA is TGTGCCAGCAGCCCCATGACAGGGACTAATGAAAAACTGTTTTTT. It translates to CASSPMTGTNEKLFF.

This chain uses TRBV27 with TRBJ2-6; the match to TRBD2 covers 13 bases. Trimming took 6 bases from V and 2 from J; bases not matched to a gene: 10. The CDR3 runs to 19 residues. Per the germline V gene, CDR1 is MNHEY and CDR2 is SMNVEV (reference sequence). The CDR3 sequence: CASRNTRLAGGAGANVLTF. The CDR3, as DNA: TGTGCCAGCAGAAACACCCGACTAGCGGGAGGTGCTGGGGCCAACGTCCTGACTTTC.

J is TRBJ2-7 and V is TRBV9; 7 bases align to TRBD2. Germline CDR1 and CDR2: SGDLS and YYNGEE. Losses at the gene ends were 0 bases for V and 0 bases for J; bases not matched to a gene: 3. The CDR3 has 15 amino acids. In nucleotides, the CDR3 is TGTGCCAGCAGCGTAGCTAGCGGCCGCTCCTACGAGCAGTACTTC. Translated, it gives CASSVASGRSYEQYF.

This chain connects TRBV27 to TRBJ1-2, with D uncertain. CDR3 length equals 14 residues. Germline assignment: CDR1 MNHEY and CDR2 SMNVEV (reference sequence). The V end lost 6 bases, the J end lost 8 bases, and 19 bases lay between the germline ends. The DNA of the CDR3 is TGTGCCAGCAGGGGTCTCCGGGGAGTTAGGGGCTACACCTTC. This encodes CASRGLRGVRGYTF.

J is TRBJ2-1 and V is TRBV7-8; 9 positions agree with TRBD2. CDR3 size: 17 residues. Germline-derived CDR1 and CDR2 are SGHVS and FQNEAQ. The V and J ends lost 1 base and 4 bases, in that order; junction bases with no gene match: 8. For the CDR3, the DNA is TGTGCCAGCAGCTTAGTGGGGCTAGCGGGGATATACAATGAGCAGTTCTTC. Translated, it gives CASSLVGLAGIYNEQFF.

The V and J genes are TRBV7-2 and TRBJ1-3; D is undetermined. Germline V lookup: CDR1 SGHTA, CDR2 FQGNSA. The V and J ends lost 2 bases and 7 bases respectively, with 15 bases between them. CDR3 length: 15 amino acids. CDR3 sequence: CASSLSDDFPNTIYF. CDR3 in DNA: TGTGCCAGCAGCTTATCGGATGACTTCCCTAACACCATATATTTT. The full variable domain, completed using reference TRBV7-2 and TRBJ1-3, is GAGVSQSPSNKVTEKGKDVELRCDPISGHTALYWYRQSLGQGLEFLIYFQGNSAPDKSGLPSDRFSAERTGGSVSTLTIQRTQQEDSAVYLCASSLSDDFPNTIYFGEGSWLTVV.

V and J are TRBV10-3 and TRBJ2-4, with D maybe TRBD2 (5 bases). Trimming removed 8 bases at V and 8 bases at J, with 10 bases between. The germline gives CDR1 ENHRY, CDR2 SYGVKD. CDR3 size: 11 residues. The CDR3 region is CAIGRGDIQYF. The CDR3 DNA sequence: TGTGCCATCGGACGGGGAGACATTCAGTACTTC.

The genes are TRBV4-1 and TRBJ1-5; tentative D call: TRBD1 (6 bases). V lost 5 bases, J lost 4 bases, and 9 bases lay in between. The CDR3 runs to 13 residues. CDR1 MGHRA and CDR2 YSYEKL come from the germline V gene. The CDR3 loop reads CASSRTENQPQHF. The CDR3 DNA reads TGCGCCAGCAGCAGGACAGAGAATCAGCCCCAGCATTTT.

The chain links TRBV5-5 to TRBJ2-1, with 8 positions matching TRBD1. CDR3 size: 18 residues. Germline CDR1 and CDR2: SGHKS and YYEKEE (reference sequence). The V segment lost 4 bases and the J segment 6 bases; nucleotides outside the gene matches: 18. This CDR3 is CASSPELLTGVFFNEQFF. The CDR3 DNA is TGTGCCAGCAGCCCCGAACTCCTGACAGGGGTATTTTTCAATGAGCAGTTCTTC.

CDR3 protein: CASSVTGLFYEQYF. The CDR3 DNA sequence: TGTGCCAGCAGTGTGACAGGTCTCTTCTACGAGCAGTACTTC. The chain is built from TRBV6-1 and TRBJ2-7; perhaps TRBD1 as D (6 bases). This CDR3 has 14 residues. CDR1 is MNHNS and CDR2 is SASEGT in the germline V gene. The V end was cut by 4 bases, the J end by 3 bases, with 13 bases between.

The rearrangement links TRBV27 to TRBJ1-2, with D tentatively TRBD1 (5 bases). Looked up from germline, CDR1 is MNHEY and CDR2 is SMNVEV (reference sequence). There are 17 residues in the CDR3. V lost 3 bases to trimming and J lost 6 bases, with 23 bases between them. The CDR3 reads CASSFRHPFQGADGYTF. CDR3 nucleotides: TGTGCCAGCAGTTTCCGACATCCCTTTCAAGGGGCTGATGGCTACACCTTC.

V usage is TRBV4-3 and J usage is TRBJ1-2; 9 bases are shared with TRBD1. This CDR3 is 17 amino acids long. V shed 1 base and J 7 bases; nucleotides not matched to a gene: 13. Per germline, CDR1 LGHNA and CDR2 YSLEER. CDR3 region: CASSQALGTGYAVGYTF. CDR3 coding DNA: TGCGCCAGCAGCCAAGCCCTGGGGACAGGGTATGCTGTTGGCTACACCTTC.

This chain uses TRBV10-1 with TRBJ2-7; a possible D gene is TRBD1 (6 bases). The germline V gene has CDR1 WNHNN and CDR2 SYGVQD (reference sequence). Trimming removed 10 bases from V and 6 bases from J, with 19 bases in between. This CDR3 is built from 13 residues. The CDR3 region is CATKGQGSTEQYF. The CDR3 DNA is TGCGCCACCAAAGGCCAGGGGTCTACCGAGCAGTACTTC.

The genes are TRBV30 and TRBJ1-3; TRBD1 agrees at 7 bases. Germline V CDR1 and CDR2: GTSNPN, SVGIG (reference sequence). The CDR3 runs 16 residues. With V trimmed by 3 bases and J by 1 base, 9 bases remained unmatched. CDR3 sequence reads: CAWSYRQGTSGNTIYF. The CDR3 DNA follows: TGTGCCTGGAGCTATAGACAGGGTACGTCTGGAAACACCATATATTTT.

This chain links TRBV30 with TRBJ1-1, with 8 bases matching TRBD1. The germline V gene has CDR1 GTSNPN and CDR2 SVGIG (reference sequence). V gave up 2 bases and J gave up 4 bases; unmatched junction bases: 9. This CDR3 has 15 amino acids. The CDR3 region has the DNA TGTGCCTGGAGTCTAGGACAGGGTATTTCCACTGAAGCTTTCTTT. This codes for CAWSLGQGISTEAFF.

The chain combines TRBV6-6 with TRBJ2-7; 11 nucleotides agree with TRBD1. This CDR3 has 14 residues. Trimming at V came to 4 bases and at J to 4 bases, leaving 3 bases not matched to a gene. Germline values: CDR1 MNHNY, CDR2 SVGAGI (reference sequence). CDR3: CASSLGQGDYEQYF. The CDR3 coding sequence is TGTGCCAGCAGTTTGGGACAGGGGGATTACGAGCAGTACTTC.

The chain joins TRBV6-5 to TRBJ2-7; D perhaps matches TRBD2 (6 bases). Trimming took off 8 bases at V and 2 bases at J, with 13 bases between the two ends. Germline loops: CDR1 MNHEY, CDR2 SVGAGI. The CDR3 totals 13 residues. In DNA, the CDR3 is TGTGCCAGCGGCAGGGAGGTCACCTACGAGCAGTACTTC. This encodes CASGREVTYEQYF.

CDR3 sequence (DNA): TGCGCCAGCAGAACAAGACCAGTGGGGGGGGCATACGGCTACACCTTC. Translated, it gives CASRTRPVGGAYGYTF. The V and J genes are TRBV4-1 and TRBJ1-2, with D maybe TRBD1 (6 bases). V lost 6 bases and J lost 8, with 25 bases in between. The CDR3 covers 16 residues. The germline V gene has CDR1 MGHRA and CDR2 YSYEKL.